These 27 T cell receptor beta chains came from one sample sequenced in a study of cytotoxic CD8 clonotypes in ibrutinib-treated CLL. Data came from immunoSEQ multiplex PCR; TCRdb stores just in-frame clones and leaves some out. The sample lists around 310,000 clones, about 80% occurring once. The sample here was PBMCs, taken before ibrutinib treatment. The receptors were gathered from a human donor with chronic lymphocytic leukemia.

This clone appeared once. The V call is TRBV15, the J call TRBJ2-5, with no clear D. The tail of the sequence fits TRBJ2-7 better, so the J call may be wrong. The CDR3 runs to 16 residues. Germline lookup yields CDR1 LNHNV and CDR2 YYDKDF (reference sequence). CDR3 coding DNA: TGTGCCACCAGCGAGCAACGACGACACCACTCCTACGAGCAGTACTTC. Its protein product is CATSEQRRHHSYEQYF.

This sequence joins TRBV2 and TRBJ1-2; maybe TRBD1 (6 bases). In germline, CDR1 is SNHLY, CDR2 FYNNEI. This CDR3 has 14 residues. The V end was cut by 3 bases, the J end by 4 bases, with 12 bases between. The CDR3 reads CASSDTGQSYGYTF. The CDR3 DNA reads TGTGCCAGCAGTGATACTGGACAGAGCTATGGCTACACCTTC.

The chain links TRBV11-3 to TRBJ2-4; D gene uncertain. V was pared by 0 bases and J by 0 bases, with 9 bases between. Germline assignment: CDR1 SGHNT and CDR2 YENEEA. The CDR3 runs to 16 residues. CDR3 nucleotides: TGTGCCAGCAGCTTAGAAATGGGGTTAGCCAAAAACATTCAGTACTTC. Translated, it gives CASSLEMGLAKNIQYF.

This clone has more than one count but fewer than ten. The V gene is TRBV10-1, the J gene TRBJ2-1; D is unresolved. The CDR3 is made up of 12 amino acids. Germline CDR1 is WNHNN and CDR2 is SYGVQD (reference sequence). V was clipped by 3 bases and J by 5 bases, with 5 bases between them. CDR3 DNA sequence: TGCGCCAGCAGTGACTACAACAATGAGCAGTTCTTC. Its protein is CASSDYNNEQFF.

V and J are TRBV5-1 and TRBJ2-7; TRBD2 matches 7 bases. With V trimmed by 4 bases and J by 2 bases, 9 bases remained unmatched. CDR3 size: 15 residues. CDR1 is SGHRS and CDR2 is YFSETQ in the germline V gene. The CDR3 loop is CASSPKTSDAYEQYF. The DNA of the CDR3 is TGCGCCAGCAGCCCCAAAACTAGCGACGCCTACGAGCAGTACTTC.

The V and J genes are TRBV4-1 and TRBJ2-7; a weak D match, TRBD1 (5 bases). The CDR3 has 16 residues. V lost 4 bases, J lost 0 bases, and 16 bases lay in between. In germline, CDR1 is MGHRA, CDR2 YSYEKL. The CDR3 coding sequence is TGCGCCAGCAGCCGATTTATAGGGGCCGGCTCCTACGAGCAGTACTTC. Translating it yields CASSRFIGAGSYEQYF.

This sequence joins TRBV28 and TRBJ1-5; no reliable D call. CDR3 length: 15 residues. Germline V gene lookup returns CDR1 MDHEN and CDR2 SYDVKM. V lost 4 bases, J lost 0 bases, and 10 bases lay in between. CDR3 nucleotides: TGTGCCAGCAGTTCGGCACAGCGTAGCAATCAGCCCCAGCATTTT. Encoded protein: CASSSAQRSNQPQHF.

J is TRBJ2-7 and V is TRBV4-2; tentatively, D is TRBD2 (5 bases). V lost 1 base and J lost 1, with 11 bases in between. This CDR3 spans 15 amino acids. Germline CDR1 and CDR2: LGHNA and YNFKEQ. CDR3 loop: CASSQALGRSYEQYF. CDR3 in DNA: TGTGCCAGCAGCCAAGCACTAGGCCGTTCCTACGAGCAGTACTTC.

On this clone itself: Other DNA sequences of this sample code for an identical CDR3. The V call is TRBV5-1, the J call TRBJ2-7; TRBD2 might be the D (6 bases). Trimming cost V 0 bases and J 1 base, with 8 bases left between them. This CDR3 is built from 14 residues. CDR1 and CDR2 (germline): SGHRS, YFSETQ. CDR3 sequence: CASSLVSGSYEQYF. The CDR3 DNA follows: TGCGCCAGCAGCTTGGTAAGCGGGTCCTACGAGCAGTACTTC.

A few counts support this clone. The rearrangement joins TRBV7-2 to TRBJ2-3; D may be TRBD1 (5 bases). Germline V gene lookup returns CDR1 SGHTA and CDR2 FQGNSA. The CDR3 totals 13 residues. The V and J ends lost 5 bases and 6 bases respectively, with 12 bases between them. The chain's CDR3 is CASSPQGGDTQYF. For the CDR3, the DNA is TGTGCCAGCAGCCCCCAGGGTGGGGATACGCAGTATTTT.

The chain links TRBV27 to TRBJ2-7; D uncertain. Between the trimmed V and J ends, which lost 6 bases and 6 bases, there was a span of 15 bases. This CDR3 is built from 13 residues. Germline V gene sequence: CDR1 MNHEY, CDR2 SMNVEV (reference sequence). The CDR3 DNA is TGTGCCAGCAGACCACTCCGTAGTTCCGAGCAGTACTTC. The encoded protein is CASRPLRSSEQYF.

This clone was detected only a few times. The genes are TRBV7-6 and TRBJ2-2; no clear D gene. The CDR3 spans 15 residues. The germline gives CDR1 SGHVS, CDR2 FNYEAQ. With 5 bases removed from V and 4 bases from J, the gap between germline ends came to 14 bases. The CDR3 bases are TGTGCCAGCAGCCATCCCTCCCCAGGCACCGGGGAGCTGTTTTTT. Its translation is CASSHPSPGTGELFF. The full variable domain, in which reference TRBV7-6 and TRBJ2-2 provide the parts outside the CDR3, is GAGVSQSPRYKVTKRGQDVALRCDPISGHVSLYWYRQALGQGPEFLTYFNYEAQQDKSGLPNDRFSAERPEGSISTLTIQRTEQRDSAMYRCASSHPSPGTGELFFGEGSRLTVL.

The chain combines TRBV7-9 with TRBJ2-5; 11 bases map to TRBD2. Germline CDR1 is SEHNR and CDR2 is FQNEAQ (reference sequence). This CDR3 spans 16 amino acids. The ends lost 3 bases at V and 6 bases at J; junction bases unmatched: 9. CDR3 residues: CASSFRASGRMKTQYF. The CDR3 DNA is TGTGCCAGCAGCTTCCGGGCTAGCGGGAGGATGAAGACCCAGTACTTC.

The rearrangement links TRBV9 to TRBJ1-1; D call uncertain. The CDR3 runs to 15 residues. Germline V CDR1 and CDR2: SGDLS, YYNGEE. The germline V and J ends were trimmed by 1 base and 1 base, with 11 bases remaining between them. The DNA of the CDR3 is TGTGCCAGCAGCGTAAACCACCTGACGAACACTGAAGCTTTCTTT. Amino acids: CASSVNHLTNTEAFF.

The chain has TRBV7-8 and TRBJ1-5, with TRBD1 matching 8 bases. J lost 4 bases, V lost 0 bases, and 2 bases had no gene match. The CDR3 consists of 15 residues. Germline V lookup: CDR1 SGHVS, CDR2 FQNEAQ. CDR3 residues: CASSLAWTGNQPQHF. CDR3 coding DNA: TGTGCCAGCAGCTTAGCCTGGACAGGGAATCAGCCCCAGCATTTT. Based on the CDR3 plus reference TRBV7-8 and TRBJ1-5, the full variable domain is GAGVSQSPRYKVAKRGQDVALRCDPISGHVSLFWYQQALGQGPEFLTYFQNEAQLDKSGLPSDRFFAERPEGSVSTLKIQRTQQEDSAVYLCASSLAWTGNQPQHFGDGTRLSIL.

This chain connects TRBV6-5 to TRBJ2-1, with 9 bases identical to TRBD2. This CDR3 has 16 amino acids. CDR1 MNHEY and CDR2 SVGAGI come from the germline V gene. The V gene end was trimmed by 0 bases and the J gene end by 8 bases; junction bases not matched to a gene: 8. CDR3: CASSYSSGSVGDEQFF. The CDR3 coding sequence is TGTGCCAGCAGTTACTCTAGCGGGAGCGTCGGCGATGAGCAGTTCTTC.

To note about this clone: The CDR3 does not end in the conserved phenylalanine or tryptophan, so this is likely a read error. The chain has TRBV5-1 and TRBJ2-7, with D possibly being TRBD1 (5 bases). Germline loops: CDR1 SGHRS, CDR2 YFSETQ. V was trimmed by 0 bases and J by 2 bases, leaving 9 bases between them. The CDR3 contains 14 residues. CDR3 sequence reads: CASSLGQGPYEQYL. The CDR3 bases are TGCGCCAGCAGCTTGGGGCAGGGCCCCTACGAGCAGTACCTC.

The chain has TRBV6-5 and TRBJ1-5; 12 positions agree with TRBD1. CDR3 size: 13 residues. Losses at the gene ends were 6 bases for V and 6 bases for J; bases not matched to a gene: 0. Germline CDR1 and CDR2: MNHEY and SVGAGI. The CDR3 loop reads CASRGQGAQPQHF. CDR3 nucleotides: TGTGCCAGCAGGGGACAGGGGGCTCAGCCCCAGCATTTT.

The rearrangement uses TRBV30 and TRBJ2-1; 9 bases are a match to TRBD2. With V trimmed by 4 bases and J by 4 bases, 8 bases remained unmatched. The CDR3 contains 15 residues. Germline-derived CDR1 and CDR2 are GTSNPN and SVGIG (reference sequence). CDR3 coding DNA: TGTGCCTGGAACTCGATAGCGGGAGATTACAATGAGCAGTTCTTC. Amino acids: CAWNSIAGDYNEQFF.

The genes are TRBV4-3 and TRBJ2-7; D gene uncertain. The CDR3 is 15 residues long. Trimming stripped 0 bases from V and 7 bases from J, with 16 bases between. Germline CDR1 and CDR2: LGHNA and YSLEER. The CDR3, as DNA: TGCGCCAGCAGCCAAGATGCCCTGCTTGGCCGGGAGCAGTACTTC. Translated, it gives CASSQDALLGREQYF.

The CDR3 spells CASLTDSYEQYF. CDR3 nucleotide sequence: TGTGCCAGCTTGACAGATTCCTACGAGCAGTACTTC. The rearrangement links TRBV28 to TRBJ2-7, with D perhaps TRBD1 (5 bases). The CDR3 extends over 12 amino acids. V was clipped by 8 bases and J by 1 base, with 9 bases between them. In germline, CDR1 is MDHEN, CDR2 SYDVKM.

This clone was seen only a few times. The gene calls are TRBV11-2 and TRBJ2-3; D is ambiguous. Looked up from germline, CDR1 is SGHAT and CDR2 is FQNNGV. The CDR3 loop spans 12 amino acids. V lost 3 bases to trimming and J lost 5 bases, with 6 bases between them. The CDR3 DNA follows: TGTGCCAGCAGCTTCTCGGAAGATACGCAGTATTTT. Its translation is CASSFSEDTQYF.

This chain joins TRBV18 and TRBJ2-7; D unresolved. Germline CDR1 is KGHSH and CDR2 is LQKENI. The CDR3 runs to 15 residues. V lost 3 bases and J 2 bases, leaving 14 bases between the germline ends. The CDR3 spells CASSPSPVQTYEQYF. The DNA of the CDR3 is TGTGCCAGCTCACCGAGTCCGGTGCAGACCTACGAGCAGTACTTC.

This clone was counted once. The J gene is TRBJ2-7, the V gene TRBV27, with 7 bases lining up with TRBD1. The CDR3 has 15 residues. Trimming at V came to 11 bases and at J to 4 bases, leaving 17 bases not matched to a gene. CDR1 is MNHEY, CDR2 SMNVEV, per germline (reference sequence). CDR3 region: CAHMREGQALYEQYF. The CDR3 region has the DNA TGTGCCCACATGAGGGAAGGACAGGCCCTATACGAGCAGTACTTC.

The gene calls are TRBV7-2 and TRBJ2-5, with D unresolved. CDR1 and CDR2 from the germline V gene are SGHTA and FQGNSA. Trimming removed 0 bases at V and 2 bases at J, with 13 bases between. CDR3 length equals 16 residues. The CDR3: CASSLALLMTQETQYF. Here the CDR3 DNA reads TGTGCCAGCAGCTTAGCGCTTTTGATGACTCAAGAGACCCAGTACTTC. The whole variable domain, filled in from reference TRBV7-2 and TRBJ2-5, reads GAGVSQSPSNKVTEKGKDVELRCDPISGHTALYWYRQSLGQGLEFLIYFQGNSAPDKSGLPSDRFSAERTGGSVSTLTIQRTQQEDSAVYLCASSLALLMTQETQYFGPGTRLLVL.

J is TRBJ2-3 and V is TRBV5-1, with 7 bases that match TRBD2. The CDR3 runs to 18 residues. The germline V gene has CDR1 SGHRS and CDR2 YFSETQ. V was clipped by 7 bases and J by 0 bases; unmatched bases: 17. CDR3 sequence: CASSRRASGELSTDTQYF. The CDR3 DNA reads TGCGCCAGCTCTCGCAGGGCTAGCGGAGAACTAAGCACAGATACGCAGTATTTT.

There are a few counts of this clone. The rearrangement uses TRBV2 and TRBJ1-1; unclear D gene. The CDR3 is 11 amino acids. CDR1 is SNHLY, CDR2 FYNNEI, per germline. V was cut by 8 bases and J by 6 bases, with 10 bases left in between. This CDR3 reads CASPFRSEAFF. The CDR3 coding sequence is TGTGCCAGCCCCTTTCGGTCTGAAGCTTTCTTT.